This T cell receptor (beta chain) emerged from a study of control samples from healthy donors and cancer patients. This table comes from immunoSEQ multiplex PCR, and its TCRdb copy is limited to in-frame clones, with some not included. The sample records nearly 55,000 clones, 95% to 96% being singletons. Germline V gene lookup returns CDR1 MGHRA and CDR2 YSYEKL. V lost 1 base and J 1 base, leaving 14 bases between the germline ends. The CDR3 spans 16 residues. This TCR came from a woman younger than 45 in good health. Sequencing input: blood. The J gene is TRBJ2-7, the V gene TRBV4-1; the D is unclear. The CDR3 DNA is TGCGCCAGCAGCCAAGCCTATGCAGGTAAATCCTACGAGCAGTACTTC. This gives the protein CASSQAYAGKSYEQYF.